The sequence of this TCR beta chain was determined in a study of T cell responses to AZD1222 COVID-19 vaccine. The protocol was immunoSEQ multiplex PCR, while the TCRdb copy is restricted to in-frame clones and leaves out a portion. Of some 150,000 clones listed, more than 80% are singletons. CDR1 is SNHLY and CDR2 is FYNNEI in the germline V gene. V dropped 6 bases and J dropped 2 bases, with 10 bases sitting between them. The CDR3 is made up of 14 amino acids. This receptor was identified in an adult in good health. The chain couples TRBV2 to TRBJ2-2; D remains ambiguous. Sequences were derived from peripheral blood, sampled on day 0 of MenACWY control vaccination. CDR3 coding DNA: TGTGCCAGCAGCGGCCTCGTTAACACCGGGGAGCTGTTTTTT. It encodes CASSGLVNTGELFF.